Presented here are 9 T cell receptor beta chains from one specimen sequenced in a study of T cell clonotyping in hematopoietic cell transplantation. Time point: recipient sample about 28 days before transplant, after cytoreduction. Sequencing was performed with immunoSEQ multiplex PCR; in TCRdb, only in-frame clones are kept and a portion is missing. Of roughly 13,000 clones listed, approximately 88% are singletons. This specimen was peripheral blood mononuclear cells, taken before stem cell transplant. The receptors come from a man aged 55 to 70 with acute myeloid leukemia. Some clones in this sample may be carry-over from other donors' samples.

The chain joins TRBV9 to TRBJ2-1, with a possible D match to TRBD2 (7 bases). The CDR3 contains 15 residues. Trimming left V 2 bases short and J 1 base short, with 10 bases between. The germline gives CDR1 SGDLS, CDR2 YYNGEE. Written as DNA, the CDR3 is TGTGCCAGCAGCGTCGGGGGGCCTTCCTACAATGAGCAGTTCTTC. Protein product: CASSVGGPSYNEQFF. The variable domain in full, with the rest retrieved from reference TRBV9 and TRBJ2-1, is DSGVTQTPKHLITATGQRVTLRCSPRSGDLSVYWYQQSLDQGLQFLIQYYNGEERAKGNILERFSAQQFPDLHSELNLSSLELGDSALYFCASSVGGPSYNEQFFGPGTRLTVL.

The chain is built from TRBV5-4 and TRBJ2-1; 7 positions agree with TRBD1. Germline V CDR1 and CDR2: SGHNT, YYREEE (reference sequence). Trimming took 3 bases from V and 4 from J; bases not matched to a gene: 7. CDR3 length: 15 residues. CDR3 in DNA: TGTGCCAGCAGCTCCTCCGGGACAGTTTACAATGAGCAGTTCTTC. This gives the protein CASSSSGTVYNEQFF.

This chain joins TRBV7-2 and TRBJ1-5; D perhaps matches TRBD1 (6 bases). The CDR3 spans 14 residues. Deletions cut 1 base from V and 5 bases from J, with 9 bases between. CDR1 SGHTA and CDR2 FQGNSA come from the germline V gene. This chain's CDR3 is CASSLEQGYQPQHF. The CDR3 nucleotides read TGTGCCAGCAGCTTAGAGCAGGGGTATCAGCCCCAGCATTTT. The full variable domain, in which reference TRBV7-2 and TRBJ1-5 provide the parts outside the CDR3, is GAGVSQSPSNKVTEKGKDVELRCDPISGHTALYWYRQSLGQGLEFLIYFQGNSAPDKSGLPSDRFSAERTGGSVSTLTIQRTQQEDSAVYLCASSLEQGYQPQHFGDGTRLSIL.

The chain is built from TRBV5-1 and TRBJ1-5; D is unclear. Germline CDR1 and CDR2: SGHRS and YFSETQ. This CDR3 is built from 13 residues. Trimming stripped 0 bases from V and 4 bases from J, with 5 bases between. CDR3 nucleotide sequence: TGCGCCAGCAGCTTGGCCCCAAATCAGCCCCAGCATTTT. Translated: CASSLAPNQPQHF.

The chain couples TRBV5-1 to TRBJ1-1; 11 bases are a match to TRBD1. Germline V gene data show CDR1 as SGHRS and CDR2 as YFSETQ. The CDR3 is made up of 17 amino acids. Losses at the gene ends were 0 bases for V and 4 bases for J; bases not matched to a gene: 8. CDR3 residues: CASSLARTGGESTEAFF. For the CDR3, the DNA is TGCGCCAGCAGCTTGGCTCGGACAGGGGGCGAGAGCACTGAAGCTTTCTTT.

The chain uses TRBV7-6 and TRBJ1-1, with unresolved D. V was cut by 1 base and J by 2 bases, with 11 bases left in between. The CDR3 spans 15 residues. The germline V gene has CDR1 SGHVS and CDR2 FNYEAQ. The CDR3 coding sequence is TGTGCCAGCAGCTTAGGTCAGGCCCCAAACACTGAAGCTTTCTTT. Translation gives CASSLGQAPNTEAFF.

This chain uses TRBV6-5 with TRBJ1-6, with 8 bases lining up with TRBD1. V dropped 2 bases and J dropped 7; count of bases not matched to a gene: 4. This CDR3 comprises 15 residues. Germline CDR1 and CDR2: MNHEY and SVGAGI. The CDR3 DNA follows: TGTGCCAGCAGTTACGTACAGGGGGGGAATTCACCCCTCCACTTT. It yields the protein CASSYVQGGNSPLHF.

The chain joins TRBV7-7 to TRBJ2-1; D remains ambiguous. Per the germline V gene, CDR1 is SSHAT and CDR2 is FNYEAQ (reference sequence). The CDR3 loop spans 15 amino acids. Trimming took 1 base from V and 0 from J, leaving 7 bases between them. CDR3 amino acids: CASSLDWSSYNEQFF. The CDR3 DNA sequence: TGTGCCAGCAGCTTAGACTGGAGCTCCTACAATGAGCAGTTCTTC.

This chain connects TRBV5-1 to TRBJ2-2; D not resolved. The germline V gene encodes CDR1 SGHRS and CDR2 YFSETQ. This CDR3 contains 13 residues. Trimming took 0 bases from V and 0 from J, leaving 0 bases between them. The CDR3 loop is CASSLANTGELFF. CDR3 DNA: TGCGCCAGCAGCTTGGCGAACACCGGGGAGCTGTTTTTT.